This TCR beta chain was profiled in a study of Ad26.COV2.S vaccination and SARS-CoV-2 variants. A remark on this clone: The identical CDR3 is also encoded by other nucleotide sequences in the sample.

Generated by immunoSEQ multiplex PCR, the TCRdb table keeps only in-frame clones and is missing some. The sample includes about 350,000 clones, roughly 84% of them seen just once. Treatment denoted: around 19 received Ad26.COV2.S at low or high dose, single or two shots; about five received placebo; per-sample allocation not given. After the first vaccine or placebo injection, samples were drawn on day 63. An Ad26 vector expressing Wuhan-strain SARS-CoV-2 spike constituted the vaccine. This CDR3 has 15 amino acids. With 3 bases removed from V and 0 bases from J, the gap between germline ends came to 11 bases. Germline V gene sequence: CDR1 MNHEY, CDR2 SVGAGI.

The V gene is TRBV6-5, the J gene TRBJ1-1; TRBD1 is a possible D gene (5 bases). The source is a person between 18 and 65 years old who received the Ad26.COV2.S COVID-19 vaccine or a placebo. The source material was peripheral blood, sampled in a trial of Ad26.COV2.S vaccine versus placebo. The CDR3 nucleotides read TGTGCCAGCAGTTATACCGGGACCGTGAACACTGAAGCTTTCTTT. The encoded protein is CASSYTGTVNTEAFF.